This TCR beta chain was profiled in a study of blood T cell repertoires in COVID-19. Original processing notes: Estimation of nucleated cell counts was performed using reference gene primer amplification. Using immunoSEQ multiplex PCR, the repertoire was profiled, and TCRdb retains in-frame clones only, with some absent. That table furnishes V, J and clone size, whereas the DNA furnished D and trimming. The sample yields 110,000 to 150,000 clones, 82% seen once. The CDR3 length is 15 residues. Germline V gene sequence: CDR1 SNHLY, CDR2 FYNNEI. V shed 7 bases, J shed 6 bases, and the junction held 13 bases outside the gene matches.

The chain has TRBV2 and TRBJ2-7; 9 bases match TRBD1. The sequence was obtained from a woman of 80 years or more with acute or convalescent COVID-19. The sample consisted of peripheral blood. The CDR3 DNA sequence: TGTGCCAGCAAGAATCCCCACAGGGGGCAATCCGAGCAGTACTTC. It translates to CASKNPHRGQSEQYF. Full variable domain (rest looked up from reference TRBV2 and TRBJ2-7): EPEVTQTPSHQVTQMGQEVILRCVPISNHLYFYWYRQILGQKVEFLVSFYNNEISEKSEIFDDQFSVERPDGSNFTLKIRSTKLEDSAMYFCASKNPHRGQSEQYFGPGTRLTVT.